The sequence of this T cell receptor beta chain was determined in a study of shared clonotypes between healthy human individuals. Notes on the study in general: Tissues were not sampled, only blood, and their repertoires likely differ. In contrast to clonotypes shared by all four donors, non-shared clonotypes had lower generation probabilities.

Original data processing: Owing to the provision of junction-only sequences devoid of quality scores by immunoSEQ, filtering differed. The table came from immunoSEQ multiplex PCR; TCRdb's copy has only in-frame clones and leaves some out. Clone size and the V and J calls come from that table; the DNA yielded D and trimming. This table holds approximately 1,500,000 clones, 95% to 99% found once. Germline loops: CDR1 MRHNA, CDR2 SNTAGT. The length of the CDR3 is 15 residues. Trimming shortened V by 7 bases and J by 2 bases, and 16 bases separated the two germline ends. Concerning this clone itself: Its antigen remains unidentified.

The study drew all its donors from Caucasian adults living in Nashville, Tennessee. Sequences were obtained from naive CD4+ T cells sorted from blood. Noted subset: CD45RA+ positively selected. The V gene is TRBV6-4, the J gene TRBJ2-3; no definite D call. This sequence was found in a man younger than 40 in good health. This CDR3 is CASISFRRYTDTQYF. For the CDR3, the DNA is TGTGCCAGCATTAGTTTTCGACGGTACACAGATACGCAGTATTTT.